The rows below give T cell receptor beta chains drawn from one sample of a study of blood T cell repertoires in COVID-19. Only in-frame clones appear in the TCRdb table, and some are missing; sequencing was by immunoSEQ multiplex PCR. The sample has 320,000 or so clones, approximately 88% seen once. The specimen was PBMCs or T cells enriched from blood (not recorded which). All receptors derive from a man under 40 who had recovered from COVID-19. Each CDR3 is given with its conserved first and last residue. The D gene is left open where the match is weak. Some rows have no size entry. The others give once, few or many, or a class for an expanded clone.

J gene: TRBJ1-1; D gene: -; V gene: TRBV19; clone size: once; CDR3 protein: CASSLYVGGDMNTEAFF; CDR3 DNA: TGTGCCAGTAGTCTATACGTCGGAGGTGACATGAACACTGAAGCTTTCTTT
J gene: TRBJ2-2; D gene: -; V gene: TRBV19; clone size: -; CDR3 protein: CASSTAGDTGELFF; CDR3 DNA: TGTGCCAGTAGTACGGCAGGGGACACCGGGGAGCTGTTTTTT
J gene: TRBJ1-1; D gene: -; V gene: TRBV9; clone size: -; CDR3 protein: CASSVSAVSQGGTEAFF; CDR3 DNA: TGTGCCAGCAGCGTAAGTGCGGTGAGTCAGGGAGGCACTGAAGCTTTCTTT
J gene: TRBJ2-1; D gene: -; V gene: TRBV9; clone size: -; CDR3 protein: CASSVEPVSEQFF; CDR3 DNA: TGTGCCAGCAGCGTAGAACCCGTCAGTGAGCAGTTCTTC
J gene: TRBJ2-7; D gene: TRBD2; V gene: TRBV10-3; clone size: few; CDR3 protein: CAISKVAGRKGAYEQYF; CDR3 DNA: TGTGCCATCAGTAAAGTAGCGGGAAGGAAGGGGGCCTACGAGCAGTACTTC
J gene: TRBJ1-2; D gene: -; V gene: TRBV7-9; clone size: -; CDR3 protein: CASSSQAPTDYGYTF; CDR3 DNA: TGTGCCAGCAGTTCCCAAGCCCCAACAGACTATGGCTACACCTTC
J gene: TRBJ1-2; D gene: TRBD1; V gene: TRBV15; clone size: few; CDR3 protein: CATSRDSEGAIYGYTF; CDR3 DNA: TGTGCCACCAGCAGAGATAGTGAGGGGGCAATCTATGGCTACACCTTC
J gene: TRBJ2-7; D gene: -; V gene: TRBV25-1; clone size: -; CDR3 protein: CASSPQGPYEQYF; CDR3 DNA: TGTGCCAGCAGCCCCCAGGGGCCCTACGAGCAGTACTTC
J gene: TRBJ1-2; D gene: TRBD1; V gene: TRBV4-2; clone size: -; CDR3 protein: CASSTPGQGARGYTF; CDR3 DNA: TGTGCCAGCAGCACACCCGGACAGGGGGCGAGAGGCTACACCTTC
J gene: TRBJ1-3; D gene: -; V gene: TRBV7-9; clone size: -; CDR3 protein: CASSLEGLGGWTAASTIYF; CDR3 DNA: TGTGCCAGCAGCTTAGAGGGTCTAGGAGGGTGGACCGCGGCGAGCACCATATATTTT
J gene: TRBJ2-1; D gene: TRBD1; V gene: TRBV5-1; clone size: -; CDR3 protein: CASSDQPGQGSYNEQFF; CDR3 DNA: TGCGCCAGCAGCGACCAACCGGGACAGGGCTCCTACAATGAGCAGTTCTTC
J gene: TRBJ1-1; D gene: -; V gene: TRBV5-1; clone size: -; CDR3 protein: CASTAIPGTPNTEAFF; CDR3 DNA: TGCGCCAGCACCGCGATTCCCGGGACACCGAACACTGAAGCTTTCTTT
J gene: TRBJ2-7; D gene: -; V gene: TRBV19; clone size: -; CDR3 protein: CASSAQGYEQYF; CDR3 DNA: TGTGCCAGTAGTGCCCAGGGGTACGAGCAGTACTTC
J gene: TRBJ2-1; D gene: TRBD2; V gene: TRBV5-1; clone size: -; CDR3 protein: CASREYRGGNEQFF; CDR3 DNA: TGCGCCAGCAGAGAATATCGGGGGGGCAATGAGCAGTTCTTC
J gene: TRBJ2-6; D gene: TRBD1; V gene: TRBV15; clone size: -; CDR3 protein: CATSRDRDGANVLTF; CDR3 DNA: TGTGCCACCAGCAGGGACAGGGATGGGGCCAACGTCCTGACTTTC
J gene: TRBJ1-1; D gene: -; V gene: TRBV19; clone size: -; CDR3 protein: CASSITSRGATEAFF; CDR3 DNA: TGTGCCAGTAGTATTACCTCCCGGGGGGCGACTGAAGCTTTCTTT
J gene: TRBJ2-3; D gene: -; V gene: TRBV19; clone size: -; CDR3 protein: CASRIYASGTDTQYF; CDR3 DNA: TGTGCCAGCCGGATATATGCTAGCGGCACAGATACGCAGTATTTT
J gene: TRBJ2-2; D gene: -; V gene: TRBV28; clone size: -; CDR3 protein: CASSSRPANTGELFF; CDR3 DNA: TGTGCCAGCAGTTCCCGTCCAGCGAACACCGGGGAGCTGTTTTTT
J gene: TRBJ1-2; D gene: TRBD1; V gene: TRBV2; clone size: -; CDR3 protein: CASRPGQGYGYTF; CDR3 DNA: TGTGCCAGCAGGCCCGGACAGGGGTATGGCTACACCTTC
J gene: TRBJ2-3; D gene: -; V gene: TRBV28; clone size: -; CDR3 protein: CASSSPTGRSTDTQYF; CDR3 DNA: TGTGCCAGCAGTTCTCCCACAGGTCGCAGCACAGATACGCAGTATTTT
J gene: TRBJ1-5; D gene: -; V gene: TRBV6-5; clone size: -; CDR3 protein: CASTSDSGRQPQHF; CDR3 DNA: TGTGCCAGCACCTCGGACTCAGGCAGGCAGCCCCAGCATTTT
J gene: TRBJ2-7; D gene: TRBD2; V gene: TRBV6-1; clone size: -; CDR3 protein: CASSEALAGLAGDEQYF; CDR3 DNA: TGTGCCAGCAGTGAAGCTCTAGCCGGACTAGCGGGGGACGAGCAGTACTTC
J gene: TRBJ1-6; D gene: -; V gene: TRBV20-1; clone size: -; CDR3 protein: CSARRSPLHF; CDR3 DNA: TGCAGTGCTAGGCGTTCACCCCTCCACTTT
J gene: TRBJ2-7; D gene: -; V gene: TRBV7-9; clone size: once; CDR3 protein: CASSSSGTNYYEQYF; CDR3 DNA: TGTGCCAGCAGCTCCTCCGGGACAAACTACTACGAGCAGTACTTC
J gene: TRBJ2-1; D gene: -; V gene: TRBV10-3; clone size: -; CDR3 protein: CAISVSGDNEQFF; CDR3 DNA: TGTGCCATCAGTGTATCAGGGGACAATGAGCAGTTCTTC
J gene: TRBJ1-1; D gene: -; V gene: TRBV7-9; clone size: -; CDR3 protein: CATAYMNTEAFF; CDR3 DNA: TGTGCCACTGCCTATATGAACACTGAAGCTTTCTTT
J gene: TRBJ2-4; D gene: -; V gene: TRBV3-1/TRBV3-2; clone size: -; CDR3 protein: CASSQVYVEIAKNIQYF; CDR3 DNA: TGTGCCAGCAGCCAAGTATATGTGGAGATCGCCAAAAACATTCAGTACTTC